This T cell receptor beta chain is from a study of blood T cell repertoires in COVID-19. Looking at the study overall: Spain, Italy and the United States supplied samples that represented acute and convalescent COVID-19. In each case, the material was cDNA or gDNA derived from T cells, B-cell-depleted T cells, or PBMCs.

Germline V gene sequence: CDR1 SGHRS, CDR2 YFSETQ. After removal of 7 bases from V and 5 bases from J, the junction contained 8 bases not matched to a gene. This CDR3 comprises 14 residues. Authors' processing steps: Reference gene primer amplification gave nucleated cell count estimates. Assay: immunoSEQ multiplex PCR; the TCRdb copy retains only in-frame clones and omits some. The V and J calls and clone size were taken over from that table, and D and trimming were inferred from the DNA. The sample records about 190,000 clones, nearly 90% being singletons. The rearrangement links TRBV5-1 to TRBJ2-1, with 8 nucleotides matching TRBD1. The sample was peripheral blood. This receptor was taken from a man aged 45-65 years with acute or convalescent COVID-19. The CDR3 spells CASSRDRLNNEQFF. The CDR3 DNA reads as TGCGCCAGCTCACGGGACAGGCTCAACAATGAGCAGTTCTTC.